This entry lists 7 T cell receptor beta chains sequenced from one sample in a study of blood T cell repertoires in COVID-19. Libraries were prepared by immunoSEQ multiplex PCR; TCRdb keeps only in-frame clonotypes and omits some of them. The sample comprises some 130,000 clones, 84% of which are singletons, and around 45% rests with the top ten. The specimen was peripheral blood. Every receptor here comes from a human donor in a cohort sampled during active COVID-19.

The chain links TRBV29-1 to TRBJ2-3; 11 bases are shared with TRBD1. CDR3 length: 15 residues. Per germline, CDR1 SQVTM and CDR2 ANQGSEA. The ends lost 4 bases at V and 0 bases at J; junction bases unmatched: 3. CDR3 sequence (DNA): TGCAGCGTTGCTGGACAGGGGGCTAGCACAGATACGCAGTATTTT. Translated, it gives CSVAGQGASTDTQYF.

The rearrangement links TRBV7-9 to TRBJ2-1; D ambiguous. Germline V CDR1 and CDR2: SEHNR, FQNEAQ (reference sequence). V was trimmed by 2 bases and J by 10 bases, leaving 9 bases between them. CDR3 size: 12 residues. The CDR3, as DNA: TGTGCCAGCAGCTTATCGACCGGGGAGCAGTTCTTC. Translated: CASSLSTGEQFF.

The gene calls are TRBV2 and TRBJ2-5, with D possibly TRBD1 on 5 matching bases. Trimming pared 7 bases from V and 5 bases from J, leaving 14 bases between. CDR3 length equals 13 residues. Germline CDR1 reads SNHLY; CDR2 reads FYNNEI. The DNA of the CDR3 is TGTGCCAGCACCCGGACACTGGGGGAGACCCAGTACTTC. Translating it yields CASTRTLGETQYF.

CDR3 coding DNA: TGTGCCAGCAGCTTGACAGGGAGGGGGGCCAACGTCCTGACTTTC. Translating gives CASSLTGRGANVLTF. The rearrangement links TRBV11-3 to TRBJ2-6; the D gene is possibly TRBD1 (7 bases). V gave up 3 bases and J gave up 4 bases, with 10 bases separating them. Germline V gene sequence: CDR1 SGHNT, CDR2 YENEEA. The CDR3 extends over 15 amino acids.

The J gene is TRBJ2-1, the V gene TRBV7-2; 13 bases agree with TRBD2. Per the germline V gene, CDR1 is SGHTA and CDR2 is FQGNSA. The junction had 7 bases not matched to a gene; V was cut back by 4 bases and J by 10 bases. The CDR3 extends over 15 amino acids. CDR3 bases: TGTGCCAGCAGCTCCGGACTAGCGGGAGCCCGGGAGCAGTTCTTC. It specifies CASSSGLAGAREQFF.

V gene TRBV3-1 (or the pseudogene TRBV3-2) combines with J gene TRBJ1-3; 7 bases map to TRBD1. V trimming: 4 bases; J trimming: 7 bases; junction bases outside the gene matches: 4. CDR1 and CDR2 (germline): LGHDT, YNNKEL (reference sequence). The CDR3 consists of 13 residues. This CDR3 reads CASSPGQTNTIYF. The CDR3, as DNA: TGTGCCAGCAGCCCGGGACAGACGAACACCATATATTTT.

This sequence joins TRBV10-3 and TRBJ2-6, with TRBD1 matching over 9 bases. The CDR3 has 19 amino acids. V dropped 5 bases and J dropped 1; count of bases not matched to a gene: 12. Germline V lookup: CDR1 ENHRY, CDR2 SYGVKD. The chain's CDR3 is CAISPPGGQGSSGANVLTF. CDR3 nucleotides: TGTGCCATCAGTCCGCCAGGCGGACAGGGGTCGTCTGGGGCCAACGTCCTGACTTTC.